Listed here are 24 T cell receptor beta chains from one sample, sequenced in a study of T cell repertoires in cytomegalovirus infection. TCRdb re-analysed the reads in MiXCR, keeping a single row per CDR3 protein. The sample lists just under 550,000 distinct CDR3 sequences; more than 20% were seen once. Sequenced sample: PBMCs. Source of these receptors: a human donor in good health (CMV status not recorded). Some clones in this sample may be carry-over from other donors' samples.

This clonotype was counted between two and nine times. The V and J genes are TRBV6-1 and TRBJ2-7, with D perhaps matching TRBD1 (5 bases). CDR1 and CDR2 from the germline V gene are MNHNS and SASEGT. Trimming shortened V by 6 bases and J by 5 bases, and 14 bases separated the two germline ends. This CDR3 is built from 13 residues. CDR3 loop: CASRDWKDNEQYV. In DNA, the CDR3 is TGTGCCAGCAGAGACTGGAAGGACAACGAGCAGTACGTC.

This clonotype was observed a few times. This chain joins TRBV12-3 or TRBV12-4 and TRBJ2-5, with D possibly being TRBD1 (7 bases). Trimming pared 3 bases from V and 5 bases from J, leaving 16 bases between. CDR3 size: 15 residues. The CDR3 region is CASSFLIPGGETQYF. As DNA, the CDR3 is TGTGCCAGCAGTTTCCTCATCCCAGGGGGGGAGACCCAGTACTTC.

The V gene is TRBV7-9, the J gene TRBJ2-5; D might be TRBD2 (6 bases). V was pared by 7 bases and J by 2 bases, with 14 bases between. The CDR3 is made up of 14 amino acids. CDR1 SEHNR and CDR2 FQNEAQ come from the germline V gene (reference sequence). CDR3 loop: CASILGGLQETQYF. The CDR3 coding sequence is TGTGCCAGCATTCTTGGGGGACTGCAAGAGACCCAGTACTTC.

This clonotype was observed a few times. The chain uses TRBV10-3 and TRBJ2-1, with a weak D call TRBD2 (5 bases). V was trimmed by 5 bases and J by 6 bases, leaving 17 bases between them. This CDR3 has 15 amino acids. CDR1 and CDR2 (germline): ENHRY, SYGVKD. In DNA, the CDR3 is TGTGCCATCAGTTGGACTGTCGAAGCACTCAATGAGCAGTTCTTC. Translated: CAISWTVEALNEQFF.

This clonotype was observed a few times. The chain carries TRBV20-1 and TRBJ1-1; the D is unclear. The V end was cut by 2 bases, the J end by 1 base, with 20 bases between. The germline V gene has CDR1 DFQATT and CDR2 SNEGSKA (reference sequence). The CDR3 runs to 17 residues. The CDR3 is CSARSSRIIRPNTEAFF. Here the CDR3 DNA reads TGCAGTGCTAGAAGTTCCCGGATTATACGCCCGAACACTGAAGCTTTCTTT.

The gene calls are TRBV7-7 and TRBJ2-5, with 7 bases matching TRBD1. The germline CDR1 and CDR2 sequences are SSHAT and FNYEAQ (reference sequence). J lost 2 bases, V lost 1 base, and 4 bases had no gene match. The CDR3 spans 15 residues. The CDR3: CASSLVDRVQETQYF. DNA for the CDR3: TGTGCCAGCAGCTTAGTAGACAGGGTGCAAGAGACCCAGTACTTC.

The chain links TRBV28 to TRBJ1-2, with D hard to call. Germline assignment: CDR1 MDHEN and CDR2 SYDVKM. V lost 4 bases and J lost 3, with 9 bases in between. The CDR3 runs to 13 residues. The CDR3 sequence is CASSWPGDYGYTF. In nucleotides, the CDR3 is TGTGCCAGCAGTTGGCCCGGGGACTATGGCTACACCTTC.

This clonotype has more than one count but fewer than ten. This sequence joins TRBV10-3 and TRBJ2-5; weak D call: TRBD1 (6 bases). In germline, CDR1 is ENHRY, CDR2 SYGVKD. Deletions cut 6 bases from V and 5 bases from J, with 13 bases between. This CDR3 comprises 13 residues. The CDR3 DNA follows: TGTGCCATCAGGACAGGCCCATCGGAGACCCAGTACTTC. Protein product: CAIRTGPSETQYF.

The genes are TRBV6-5 and TRBJ2-1, with D uncertain. Trimming removed 7 bases at V and 9 bases at J, with 16 bases between. The CDR3 loop spans 13 amino acids. The germline gives CDR1 MNHEY, CDR2 SVGAGI. CDR3 coding DNA: TGTGCCAGCATGATAGACTTTTTGGGTGAGCAGTTCTTC. Protein product: CASMIDFLGEQFF.

This clonotype was observed a handful of times. The V gene is TRBV10-3, the J gene TRBJ2-1; 7 bases align to TRBD2. CDR3 length: 13 amino acids. The trim removed 6 bases at V and 8 bases at J, leaving 7 bases unmatched. In germline, CDR1 is ENHRY, CDR2 SYGVKD. In nucleotides, the CDR3 is TGTGCCATCAGACCCCGGGACTATCATGAGCAGTTCTTC. Translating it yields CAIRPRDYHEQFF.

This clonotype has a handful of counts. V usage is TRBV6-1 and J usage is TRBJ1-1, with 12 bases matching TRBD1. The CDR3 has 19 amino acids. J gave up 4 bases and V 1 base, and 13 bases lay outside the gene matches. Germline V CDR1 and CDR2: MNHNS, SASEGT. The CDR3 here is CASSEGNWDRGHVSTEAFF. CDR3 nucleotides: TGTGCCAGCAGTGAAGGTAACTGGGACAGGGGGCATGTTAGCACTGAAGCTTTCTTT.

This clonotype was counted a few times. The rearrangement joins TRBV12-3 or TRBV12-4 to TRBJ2-2; D call uncertain. There are 14 residues in the CDR3. Trimming removed 5 bases at V and 1 base at J, with 8 bases between. The CDR3: CASSPLRNTGELFF. The CDR3 DNA is TGTGCCAGCAGTCCCCTTAGGAACACCGGGGAGCTGTTTTTT.

The chain is built from TRBV10-3 and TRBJ2-3; 8 bases align to TRBD2. Germline CDR1 is ENHRY and CDR2 is SYGVKD. With 4 bases clipped from V and 0 bases from J, the junction kept 12 bases outside the gene matches. The CDR3 loop spans 18 amino acids. CDR3 protein: CAISVHMSGSSSTDTQYF. The CDR3, as DNA: TGTGCCATCAGTGTACACATGAGCGGGAGTTCTAGCACAGATACGCAGTATTTT.

The chain carries TRBV6-2 or TRBV6-3 and TRBJ2-7, with 9 bases lining up with TRBD1. V lost 6 bases, J lost 6 bases, and 0 bases stayed unmatched. CDR3 length: 11 residues. Germline CDR1 and CDR2: MNHEY and SVGEGT. In nucleotides, the CDR3 is TGTGCCAGCAGGGACAGGGGCGAGCAGTACGTC. Translating it yields CASRDRGEQYV.

This rearrangement joins TRBV29-1 to TRBJ2-1, with 9 bases fitting TRBD2. V shed 6 bases and J 0 bases; nucleotides not matched to a gene: 0. Germline V CDR1 and CDR2: SQVTM, ANQGSEA. This CDR3 comprises 13 residues. CDR3 sequence reads: CSVAGGSYNEQFF. The DNA for the CDR3 is TGCAGCGTAGCGGGAGGCTCCTACAATGAGCAGTTCTTC.

The chain couples TRBV7-2 to TRBJ1-5, with 10 bases that match TRBD1. The CDR3 contains 14 residues. V gave up 4 bases and J gave up 7 bases; unmatched junction bases: 4. The V gene's germline CDR1 is SGHTA and CDR2 FQGNSA. The CDR3 protein is CASSSGTGAQPQHF. CDR3 nucleotides: TGTGCCAGCAGCTCCGGGACAGGGGCCCAGCCCCAGCATTTT. The full variable domain, in which reference TRBV7-2 and TRBJ1-5 provide the parts outside the CDR3, is GAGVSQSPSNKVTEKGKDVELRCDPISGHTALYWYRQSLGQGLEFLIYFQGNSAPDKSGLPSDRFSAERTGGSVSTLTIQRTQQEDSAVYLCASSSGTGAQPQHFGDGTRLSIL.

The rearrangement joins TRBV6-2 or TRBV6-3 to TRBJ1-1; the D is unclear. Germline-derived CDR1 and CDR2 are MNHEY and SVGEGT. This CDR3 spans 14 amino acids. V was pared by 7 bases and J by 5 bases, with 17 bases between. The CDR3 sequence: CASNHGLTGTEAFF. DNA of the CDR3: TGTGCCAGCAACCACGGACTTACTGGGACTGAAGCTTTCTTT.

This chain connects TRBV6-6 to TRBJ2-7, with 7 positions matching TRBD2. V gave up 8 bases and J gave up 1 base; unmatched junction bases: 5. Germline V CDR1 and CDR2: MNHNY, SVGAGI (reference sequence). CDR3 length: 13 amino acids. CDR3 nucleotides: TGTGCCAGCCTCCAGCGGGAATCCTACGAGCAGTACTTC. Translating gives CASLQRESYEQYF.

This chain connects TRBV6-2 or TRBV6-3 to TRBJ2-1, with D unresolved. The CDR3 runs to 12 residues. The V end was cut by 7 bases, the J end by 1 base, with 5 bases between. CDR1 and CDR2 (germline): MNHEY, SVGEGT. CDR3 in DNA: TGTGCCAGCACCGCATCCTACAATGAGCAGTTCTTC. It is translated as CASTASYNEQFF.

This clonotype was counted between two and nine times. This chain links TRBV15 with TRBJ1-3; TRBD1 is a possible D gene (6 bases). The V gene's germline CDR1 is LNHNV and CDR2 YYDKDF (reference sequence). V was trimmed by 1 base and J by 2 bases, leaving 6 bases between them. The CDR3 has 14 amino acids. DNA of the CDR3: TGTGCCACCAGCAGAGGACAGGCTGGAAACACCATATATTTT. Its translation: CATSRGQAGNTIYF.

The sample holds many counts of this clonotype. The rearrangement links TRBV6-2 or TRBV6-3 to TRBJ2-1, with TRBD2 matching 11 bases. The CDR3 extends over 17 amino acids. Germline loops: CDR1 MNHEY, CDR2 SVGEGT. Trimming took 1 base from V and 1 from J; bases not matched to a gene: 3. Written as DNA, the CDR3 is TGTGCCAGCAGTTACTGGGGACTAGCGGCATCCTACAATGAGCAGTTCTTC. Residues: CASSYWGLAASYNEQFF.

There are a few counts of this clonotype. V is TRBV24-1 and J is TRBJ2-1, with 9 nucleotides matching TRBD1. The V and J ends lost 4 bases and 4 bases, in that order; junction bases with no gene match: 7. CDR1 and CDR2 (germline): KGHDR, SFDVKD. The CDR3 sequence is 16 residues long. The CDR3 sequence is CATSDPGQGSYNEQFF. CDR3 in DNA: TGTGCCACCAGTGACCCGGGACAGGGCTCATACAATGAGCAGTTCTTC.

The count of this clonotype is one. The genes are TRBV23-1 and TRBJ1-1, with D unresolved. TRBV23-1 is noted as an ORF with a role that remains uncertain. The length of the CDR3 is 13 residues. Trimming left V 5 bases short and J 4 bases short, with 11 bases between. The CDR3 sequence is CASSWQRITEAFF. In DNA, the CDR3 is TGCGCCAGCAGTTGGCAGAGGATCACTGAAGCTTTCTTT.

CDR3: CAISESASGTDTQYF. Here the CDR3 DNA reads TGTGCCATCAGTGAGTCGGCTAGCGGCACAGATACGCAGTATTTT. This chain connects TRBV10-3 to TRBJ2-3, with D maybe TRBD2 (6 bases). The ends were cut back, 0 bases at V and 1 base at J, with 8 bases in the middle. The length of the CDR3 is 15 residues. Per the germline V gene, CDR1 is ENHRY and CDR2 is SYGVKD.